This note documents a single T cell receptor beta chain sequence. The data were obtained in a study of blood T cell repertoires in COVID-19. In the study overall: Sources were T cells, B-cell-depleted T cells, or PBMCs; the material itself was cDNA or gDNA.

The trim removed 5 bases at V and 1 base at J, leaving 10 bases unmatched. Germline V gene lookup returns CDR1 MNHEY and CDR2 SMNVEV (reference sequence). The CDR3 consists of 17 residues. The assay was immunoSEQ multiplex PCR, and TCRdb's table has in-frame clones only and misses some. The sample lists around 190,000 clones; 75% to 85% were seen once. Sequencing was carried out using peripheral blood. The chain joins TRBV27 to TRBJ2-3, with 9 nucleotides matching TRBD2. This TCR was sampled from a human donor in a cohort sampled during active COVID-19. CDR3 nucleotide sequence: TGTGCCAGCAGTCCCCAGGGACTAGCCTACCGCACAGATACGCAGTATTTT. This gives the protein CASSPQGLAYRTDTQYF.